Described below is a single T cell receptor beta chain sequence and its context. Its antigen remains undetermined. Per-base quality was not reported, and no clone a single base away is much larger than it. Whole blood was collected in K2EDTA tubes by collaborating institutions according to the institutions' own protocols. For TCRbeta analysis, collaborators shipped samples as frozen whole blood, isolated PBMCs, or DNA extracted from either of those sample types. The data are from a study of blood T cell repertoires in COVID-19 (dated by TCRdb to 2018 to 2020). For the wider study: Samples from collaborators originated in the United States, Italy and Spain and spanned both the acute and convalescent phases of COVID-19. Where available, HLA class I and class II types were obtained from metadata supplied by the sample provider rather than from assay-based typing. The dataset comprised deeply sampled blood TCRbeta repertoires from subjects exposed to, actively infected with, or recovered from COVID-19. A de-identified subject ID, COVID-19 status, age in years and sex were almost always included in the sample metadata. The repertoires were released in a freely available public database meant as a resource for research on the immune response to SARS-CoV-2. The samples were drawn from two sources: the first 160 participants of the ongoing ImmuneRACE study, and fewer than 1,500 subjects contributed by 6 global collaborators. The prospective study material was composed of cDNA or gDNA derived from T cells, B-cell-depleted T cells, or PBMCs. General study outcomes and caveats: The amount of clinical and demographic metadata varied by source and participant and was provided uncurated.

The immunoSEQ Assay, a bias-controlled multiplex PCR, was used to amplify TCRbeta CDR3 regions from genomic DNA. Per the authors' processing: Within the assay, amplification of reference gene primers was used to estimate how many nucleated cells each sample contained. To quantify the absolute abundance of each unique TCRbeta CDR3 rearrangement, sequence reads were collapsed and filtered. For each sample, productive Simpson clonality was calculated as the square root of Simpson's diversity index across productive rearrangements. In its TCRdb copy, this immuneACCESS table keeps in-frame sequences only and misses some clones. Where compared with another copy, unresolved V genes explain less than half of these, and the others have no known cause. The D gene and trimming were derived from the DNA, and the V and J assignments and clone size from that table. This sample holds 85,000 to 90,000 clones; 86% were observed only once. The ten largest clones capture approximately 1.3% of the sample.

V and J are truncated by 5 bases and 3 bases respectively, leaving an intervening sequence of 17 bases. Including the terminal cysteine and phenylalanine, the CDR3 comprises 16 residues. Just CDR3 DNA is preserved here, 48 bases in frame from base 1. CDR1 is given as LNHDA and CDR2 as SQIVND, both from the germline V gene (reference sequence). Sequencing was done on a sample of peripheral blood. The clonotype was recovered from a man at least 80 years old with active or convalescent COVID-19. The receptor chain draws on TRBV19 and TRBJ1-3; a tentative D match to TRBD1 spans 5 bases. The CDR3 protein: CASSPSGTRFGNTIYF. The DNA sequence is given as TGTGCCAGTAGTCCCTCAGGGACTCGTTTTGGAAACACCATATATTTT.